The present T cell receptor (beta chain) was sequenced within a study of molecular identifiers for immune sequencing clone quantification (dated by TCRdb to 2016 to 2019). Regarding the complete study: For a replicate experiment, RNA from around 20,000 or 100,000 naive CD8 T cells was divided into five aliquots, of which four were sequenced. CD8 T cells were used in a methods study to benchmark molecular-identifier clustering-based TCR repertoire sequencing (MIDCIRS) and TCR RNA copy counting.

Study-level results and caveats: The naive libraries included spiked-in Jurkat TCR RNA (10 copies' worth), and this Jurkat TCR RNA is not part of the donor repertoire. Spiked-in Jurkat TCR RNA equal to a single cell's worth was reported to be detectable even within 1,200,000 naive CD8 T cells. Identical TCR molecules sharing a barcode could cause highly expanded clone sizes to be underestimated. In CMV-specific effector cells, clones with more than 20 RNA copies contained over 98% of molecules, whereas in naive cells such clones contained under 1% of molecules. When barcode sub-clustering was left out, chimeric consensus sequences inflated TCR diversity, with chimeras reaching as high as 47%. Around 2.9 recovered TCR RNA copies per cell were obtained by modeling, versus around 9.8 by digital PCR, implying a capture efficiency of approximately 30%.

Naive CD8 T cell libraries were made from 20,000 to 1,000,000 sorted cells using 10%, 30% or 50% of purified RNA. On a BD FACSAria II, naive CD8 T cells were FACS-sorted as CD8+CD4-CCR7+CD45RA+ and collected into RLT Plus buffer. Under 11 TCR copies' worth of Jurkat RNA were spiked into about 20,000-1,100,000 naive CD8 T cell samples to test detection sensitivity. CD8 T cells were enriched with RosetteSep CD8+ T Cell Enrichment Cocktail and Ficoll-Paque, followed by ACK red cell lysis. The library was produced with PCR. Sequencing instrument: NextSeq 500. Bulk TCR libraries were prepared as previously described, using TCR primers listed in Table S5. Purification of total RNA was performed with the Qiagen AllPrep DNA/RNA kit. Before analysis, reads from multiple sequencing runs of the same library were pooled. Regarding the original processing steps: Reads were retained only if the reads had an exact TCR constant sequence, and the retained reads were trimmed to 150 nt and grouped according to their 12-nt molecular barcodes. Reads within each barcode group were sub-clustered using a 15% Levenshtein threshold, and quality-weighted consensus sequences were constructed for each RNA molecule. Non-functional sequences were discarded, and so were lower-count sequences lying one edit away from another sequence. On the basis of fitting two negative binomial distributions, barcode sub-clusters with fewer than 20% of the maximum read count were discarded. Using fastp at Q25 and MiXCR, TCRdb reprocessed the public reads and kept productive beta chains. One record per CDR3 amino acid sequence lists the most common genes and DNA. Here the V and J calls rest on TCRdb's processing, not on the authors' analysis. Counted in this sample were around 320,000 distinct CDR3 sequences; 24% of them appeared once. The ten largest clones add up to about 0.7% of the sample.

Comment on this clonotype: This receptor's antigen is unknown. Base qualities are not provided; no much larger clone lies one nucleotide away.

The origin of this receptor is a human donor in good health. Some libraries in this study had Jurkat cell RNA spiked in. Sample: naive CD8+ T cells from blood, with Jurkat cell RNA spiked in. Per the publication, the cell subset or site label means: FACS-sorted CD8+CD4-CCR7+CD45RA+ naive T cells.

The sequenced DNA is TGTGCCTGGAGTGTAGGGGCCCGGCAGCCTCCCCAGCATTTT. Protein translation: CAWSVGARQPPQHF. The chain uses TRBV30 and TRBJ1-5, with TRBD1 as a weak D call on 5 bases. Reading the germline V gene (reference sequence) gives CDR1 GTSNPN and CDR2 SVGIG. V lost 0 bases and J lost 10 bases; the stretch between them is 16 bases long. Including the terminal cysteine and phenylalanine, the CDR3 comprises 14 residues. Only the CDR3 DNA stays, 42 bases, in frame from base 1. Joined to the reference TRBV30 and TRBJ1-5 proteins, this CDR3 gives the full variable domain: SQTIHQWPATLVQPVGSPLSLECTVEGTSNPNLYWYRQAAGRGLQLLFYSVGIGQISSEVPQNLSASRPQDRQFILSSKKLLLSDSGFYLCAWSVGARQPPQHFGDGTRLSIL.